A single sample gave rise to the 29 T cell receptor beta chains below, sequenced in a study of neurological immune-mediated disorders. Time point in this sample: longitudinal time-point 3. TCRdb used MiXCR to reprocess the 5' RACE reads, holding one entry per CDR3 protein. The sample consists of approximately 47,000 distinct CDR3 sequences, 13% of them appearing once. Sequencing used PBMCs. The source is a man aged 25-45 years in good health.

This clonotype was seen many times. The V call is TRBV20-1, the J call TRBJ2-7; 7 bases fit TRBD2. The V gene end was trimmed by 6 bases and the J gene end by 2 bases; junction bases not matched to a gene: 10. Germline values: CDR1 DFQATT, CDR2 SNEGSKA (reference sequence). The CDR3 has 14 residues. CDR3 loop: CSAPPSGATYEQYF. The DNA of the CDR3 is TGCAGTGCCCCCCCCAGCGGGGCAACCTACGAGCAGTACTTC.

The CDR3 loop reads CASSPPPSQYF. The CDR3, as DNA: TGTGCCAGCAGTCCTCCGCCGTCGCAGTATTTT. This sequence joins TRBV6-5 and TRBJ2-3; D is unclear. The CDR3 spans 11 residues. Germline CDR1 reads MNHEY; CDR2 reads SVGAGI. V shed 5 bases and J shed 10 bases, with 10 bases lying between them.

Ten or more counts support this clonotype. The rearrangement uses TRBV9 and TRBJ2-1; 9 nucleotides line up with TRBD2. The V segment lost 2 bases and the J segment 6 bases; nucleotides outside the gene matches: 9. The CDR3 sequence is 16 residues long. Looked up from germline, CDR1 is SGDLS and CDR2 is YYNGEE. DNA of the CDR3: TGTGCCAGCAGCGTGGCCCTCCTAGCGGGACCCAATGAGCAGTTCTTC. It encodes CASSVALLAGPNEQFF. Looking up the rest from reference TRBV9 and TRBJ2-1 gives the full variable domain: DSGVTQTPKHLITATGQRVTLRCSPRSGDLSVYWYQQSLDQGLQFLIQYYNGEERAKGNILERFSAQQFPDLHSELNLSSLELGDSALYFCASSVALLAGPNEQFFGPGTRLTVL.

This clonotype occurred many times. This chain links TRBV5-1 with TRBJ1-1; possible D gene TRBD1, 5 bases. Germline CDR1 reads SGHRS; CDR2 reads YFSETQ. V dropped 7 bases and J dropped 3 bases, with 7 bases sitting between them. This CDR3 is built from 11 residues. The CDR3 here is CASLGDTEAFF. The CDR3 nucleotides read TGCGCCAGCCTAGGGGACACTGAAGCTTTCTTT.

This clonotype was observed many times. V and J are TRBV28 and TRBJ1-1; perhaps TRBD1 as D (5 bases). V gave up 7 bases and J gave up 6 bases, with 15 bases separating them. From germline, CDR1 is MDHEN and CDR2 SYDVKM. The CDR3 contains 13 residues. CDR3 protein: CASTLGAIAEAFF. The CDR3 DNA sequence: TGTGCCAGCACCCTAGGGGCGATCGCTGAAGCTTTCTTT.

In its sample, this clonotype was seen many times. J is TRBJ2-5 and V is TRBV20-1, with D perhaps matching TRBD1 (6 bases). The V end was cut by 1 base, the J end by 2 bases, with 8 bases between. The CDR3 runs to 13 residues. Germline V gives CDR1 DFQATT, CDR2 SNEGSKA (reference sequence). CDR3 coding DNA: TGCAGTGCTAGAGTAGGACAGCAAGAGACCCAGTACTTC. It is translated as CSARVGQQETQYF.

At least ten counts were recorded for this clonotype. This chain links TRBV29-1 with TRBJ1-2; D call uncertain. The CDR3 extends over 13 amino acids. V was cut by 5 bases and J by 2 bases, with 12 bases left in between. The germline gives CDR1 SQVTM, CDR2 ANQGSEA. The DNA of the CDR3 is TGCAGCGTTAGACACCTTATAAACTATGGCTACACCTTC. This codes for CSVRHLINYGYTF.

This clonotype was seen repeatedly, ten times or more. The chain carries TRBV20-1 and TRBJ2-5; 8 bases fit TRBD1. The V gene's germline CDR1 is DFQATT and CDR2 SNEGSKA (reference sequence). V trimming: 7 bases; J trimming: 4 bases; junction bases outside the gene matches: 5. This CDR3 contains 12 residues. The CDR3 DNA reads as TGCAGTGTTAATGGACAGGGAGAGACCCAGTACTTC. Translated: CSVNGQGETQYF.

This clonotype showed up many times. J is TRBJ2-7 and V is TRBV15, with unresolved D. CDR1 LNHNV and CDR2 YYDKDF come from the germline V gene (reference sequence). Trimming left V 0 bases short and J 3 bases short, with 15 bases between. The CDR3 is 16 amino acids. The CDR3 region has the DNA TGTGCCACCAGCAGAGATTCTGGGCGGTTTGACTACGAGCAGTACTTC. Protein: CATSRDSGRFDYEQYF. Filled out from reference TRBV15 and TRBJ2-7, the complete variable domain reads DAMVIQNPRYQVTQFGKPVTLSCSQTLNHNVMYWYQQKSSQAPKLLFHYYDKDFNNEADTPDNFQSRRPNTSFCFLDIRSPGLGDTAMYLCATSRDSGRFDYEQYFGPGTRLTVT.

The rearrangement links TRBV7-9 to TRBJ2-7; TRBD1 matches at 9 bases. The V and J ends lost 4 bases and 4 bases, in that order; junction bases with no gene match: 5. This CDR3 comprises 14 residues. The germline CDR1 and CDR2 sequences are SEHNR and FQNEAQ (reference sequence). The CDR3 loop is CASSSGDRGYEQYF. The CDR3 DNA reads as TGTGCCAGCAGCTCGGGCGACAGGGGGTACGAGCAGTACTTC. Full variable domain (remainder filled in from reference TRBV7-9 and TRBJ2-7): DTGVSQNPRHKITKRGQNVTFRCDPISEHNRLYWYRQTLGQGPEFLTYFQNEAQLEKSRLLSDRFSAERPKGSFSTLEIQRTEQGDSAMYLCASSSGDRGYEQYFGPGTRLTVT.

This clonotype was seen ten or more times. The genes are TRBV20-1 and TRBJ2-7; TRBD1 matches at 10 bases. The ends lost 7 bases at V and 5 bases at J; junction bases unmatched: 8. The CDR3 runs to 13 residues. Germline loops: CDR1 DFQATT, CDR2 SNEGSKA (reference sequence). The CDR3 region is CSVSDRGYNEQYF. The CDR3 DNA follows: TGCAGTGTCTCGGACAGGGGGTACAACGAGCAGTACTTC.

This clonotype was seen many times. This chain joins TRBV12-3 or TRBV12-4 and TRBJ2-5; 12 bases match TRBD1. V was pared by 7 bases and J by 4 bases, with 7 bases of the junction left unmatched. CDR3 length: 15 residues. CDR3 amino acids: CASNRDRGRGETQYF. CDR3 coding DNA: TGTGCCAGCAACCGGGACAGGGGGCGCGGAGAGACCCAGTACTTC.

The chain links TRBV5-5 to TRBJ1-1; D gene unclear. The germline CDR1 and CDR2 sequences are SGHKS and YYEKEE (reference sequence). V lost 5 bases and J 4 bases, leaving 12 bases between the germline ends. This CDR3 comprises 13 residues. The DNA of the CDR3 is TGTGCCAGCAGATCTCAGGAATCCACTGAAGCTTTCTTT. It encodes CASRSQESTEAFF.

Regarding this clonotype: This may stem from a read error, because a much larger clone lies one nucleotide away. This sequence joins TRBV7-9 and TRBJ2-2, with D perhaps being TRBD1 or TRBD2 (5 bases each). Germline CDR1 is SEHNR and CDR2 is FQNEAQ (reference sequence). CDR3 length: 14 amino acids. The DNA of the CDR3 is TGTGCCAGCAGCCGATTTCAGGGCGCCGGGGAGCCGTTTTTT. It yields the protein CASSRFQGAGEPFF.

This clonotype was detected many times. The chain links TRBV20-1 to TRBJ2-7; no firm D call. The length of the CDR3 is 12 residues. V lost 3 bases and J lost 3, with 9 bases in between. Per the germline V gene, CDR1 is DFQATT and CDR2 is SNEGSKA (reference sequence). CDR3 sequence reads: CSASGPGYEQYF. DNA for the CDR3: TGCAGTGCTAGCGGACCTGGCTACGAGCAGTACTTC.

This clonotype was found many times. The gene calls are TRBV24-1 and TRBJ2-5; 7 nucleotides align to TRBD2. Germline CDR1 and CDR2: KGHDR and SFDVKD. The CDR3 loop spans 17 amino acids. After removal of 0 bases from V and 1 base from J, the junction contained 7 bases not matched to a gene. The CDR3: CATSDLKSSGLQETQYF. Written as DNA, the CDR3 is TGTGCCACCAGTGATTTGAAGTCTAGCGGCCTCCAAGAGACCCAGTACTTC.

This clonotype has a count of ten or more. The CDR3 is CASSGGQGYNEQFF. DNA for the CDR3: TGCGCCAGCAGCGGTGGACAGGGGTACAATGAGCAGTTCTTC. The genes are TRBV5-1 and TRBJ2-1, with TRBD1 matching over 9 bases. The germline V gene has CDR1 SGHRS and CDR2 YFSETQ. V lost 4 bases, J lost 4 bases, and 3 bases stayed unmatched. CDR3 size: 14 residues.

This clonotype was counted ten times or more. This chain connects TRBV12-3 or TRBV12-4 to TRBJ1-1; a possible D gene is TRBD1 (5 bases). The CDR3 is 15 residues long. The V gene lost 1 base and the J gene lost 10 bases, with 19 bases spanning the gap. The chain's CDR3 is CASSLDQTALSRAFF. CDR3 bases: TGTGCCAGCAGTTTAGATCAGACAGCGTTAAGCCGAGCTTTCTTT.

This clonotype was observed at least ten times. J is TRBJ1-1 and V is TRBV20-1; D unclear. The germline V and J ends were trimmed by 2 bases and 2 bases, with 12 bases remaining between them. The germline V gene has CDR1 DFQATT and CDR2 SNEGSKA (reference sequence). The CDR3 length is 14 residues. CDR3 residues: CSARKGNSNTEAFF. The CDR3 DNA is TGCAGTGCTAGAAAAGGGAACAGCAACACTGAAGCTTTCTTT.

In this sample, this clonotype turned up many times. The rearrangement links TRBV11-2 to TRBJ2-5, with D uncertain. The CDR3 totals 13 residues. Looked up from germline, CDR1 is SGHAT and CDR2 is FQNNGV. Trimming took off 0 bases at V and 5 bases at J, with 7 bases between the two ends. The CDR3 sequence is CASSLDRMETQYF. Written as DNA, the CDR3 is TGTGCCAGCAGCTTAGACAGAATGGAGACCCAGTACTTC.

This clonotype was seen many times. The V call is TRBV27, the J call TRBJ1-5; weak D call: TRBD1 (5 bases). The germline CDR1 and CDR2 sequences are MNHEY and SMNVEV (reference sequence). CDR3 size: 13 residues. With 7 bases removed from V and 4 bases from J, the gap between germline ends came to 11 bases. The CDR3 here is CASKGQGNQPQHF. The CDR3 DNA reads TGTGCCAGCAAAGGGCAGGGAAATCAGCCCCAGCATTTT.

This clonotype was recorded a few times. J is TRBJ2-2 and V is TRBV30, with no clear D. With 0 bases removed from V and 1 base from J, the gap between germline ends came to 6 bases. The CDR3 is made up of 14 amino acids. Germline V gives CDR1 GTSNPN, CDR2 SVGIG (reference sequence). CDR3 in amino acids: CAWSVYRNTGELFF. The CDR3 coding sequence is TGTGCCTGGAGTGTATATCGGAACACCGGGGAGCTGTTTTTT.

This clonotype was seen repeatedly, ten times or more. V gene TRBV29-1 combines with J gene TRBJ1-5; perhaps TRBD1 as D (5 bases). The V gene lost 2 bases and the J gene lost 7 bases, with 12 bases spanning the gap. The CDR3 is 13 residues long. Germline-derived CDR1 and CDR2 are SQVTM and ANQGSEA. For the CDR3, the DNA is TGCAGCGTTGAAAAGGGGAATGGGCAGCCCCAGCATTTT. Amino acids: CSVEKGNGQPQHF.

This clonotype was counted ten times or more. V and J are TRBV27 and TRBJ2-1; a possible D gene is TRBD2 (5 bases). Germline CDR1 MNHEY, CDR2 SMNVEV (reference sequence). The CDR3 is 17 residues long. Trimming stripped 10 bases from V and 4 bases from J, with 26 bases between. The CDR3 sequence is CATDRLDVRVRYNEQFF. In nucleotides, the CDR3 is TGTGCCACCGACCGATTGGATGTGAGGGTTAGGTACAATGAGCAGTTCTTC.

This clonotype was detected many times. The gene calls are TRBV5-1 and TRBJ2-1; no definite D call. The length of the CDR3 is 13 residues. Trimming pared 0 bases from V and 4 bases from J, leaving 5 bases between. Germline V gene lookup returns CDR1 SGHRS and CDR2 YFSETQ. The CDR3 spells CASSLGVYNEQFF. The CDR3 DNA follows: TGCGCCAGCAGCTTGGGGGTATACAATGAGCAGTTCTTC.

This clonotype came up many times. This chain joins TRBV5-1 and TRBJ2-3; D possibly corresponds to TRBD2 (5 bases). Germline-derived CDR1 and CDR2 are SGHRS and YFSETQ. The V end was cut by 9 bases, the J end by 2 bases, with 16 bases between. This CDR3 contains 14 residues. CDR3 nucleotide sequence: TGCGCCACCATGGGAAGCGGACTCACAGATACGCAGTATTTT. Encoded protein: CATMGSGLTDTQYF.

About this clonotype itself: A read error is possible here, since a much larger clone lies one base away. The chain combines TRBV20-1 with TRBJ2-4; D gene ambiguous. There are 14 residues in the CDR3. V was cut by 7 bases and J by 1 base, with 14 bases left in between. CDR1 and CDR2 from the germline V gene are DFQATT and SNEGSKA (reference sequence). The CDR3 is CSGPPSGAKNIQYF. DNA for the CDR3: TGCAGTGGACCCCCCTCTGGCGCCAAAAACATTCAGTACTTC.

This clonotype appeared many times. The chain carries TRBV5-1 and TRBJ1-6; the D gene is possibly TRBD1 (5 bases). V was trimmed by 0 bases and J by 4 bases, leaving 11 bases between them. Germline-derived CDR1 and CDR2 are SGHRS and YFSETQ. The CDR3 spans 16 residues. Written as DNA, the CDR3 is TGCGCCAGCAGCTTGGGCCAGGGACTGTATAATTCACCCCTCCACTTT. It specifies CASSLGQGLYNSPLHF.

This clonotype occurred many times. The chain combines TRBV7-2 with TRBJ1-1; D possibly corresponds to TRBD1 (5 bases). This CDR3 spans 15 amino acids. Germline CDR1 reads SGHTA; CDR2 reads FQGNSA. Trimming shortened V by 2 bases and J by 4 bases, and 14 bases separated the two germline ends. Here the CDR3 reads CASSLLGVRSTEAFF. The CDR3 DNA sequence: TGTGCCAGCAGCTTATTGGGGGTCAGGAGCACTGAAGCTTTCTTT.